These T cell receptor beta chains were read from a single sample in a study of beta chain features in type 1 diabetes. The table came from immunoSEQ multiplex PCR; TCRdb's copy has only in-frame clones and leaves some out. The sample has some 270,000 clones; approximately 11% are singletons. Sequenced material: naive CD4+ T cells from blood. The source of these receptors is a man between 25 and 39 years old with type 1 diabetes. The CDR3 runs from the conserved cysteine through the conserved F or W. A D gene is named only where the DNA matches it firmly. Clone size is shown for a subset of rows, as once, few, many or a class of expanded clone.

clone size,D gene,V gene,J gene,CDR3 protein,CDR3 DNA
few,-,TRBV7-9,TRBJ1-4,CASSFETGLFF,TGTGCCAGCAGCTTCGAAACGGGACTGTTTTTT
-,TRBD2,TRBV15,TRBJ2-3,CATSREKRGSPYF,TGTGCCACCAGCAGAGAGAAGCGGGGGAGTCCGTATTTT
-,-,TRBV5-8,TRBJ1-1,CASSVDGQLNTEAFF,TGTGCCAGCAGCGTCGACGGACAACTGAACACTGAAGCTTTCTTT
-,-,TRBV15,TRBJ2-7,CATSRGGGGEQYF,TGTGCCACCAGCAGAGGGGGAGGAGGCGAGCAGTACTTC
few,-,TRBV5-6,TRBJ1-1,CASSGNTEAFF,TGTGCCAGCTCCGGGAACACTGAAGCTTTCTTT
-,TRBD1,TRBV27,TRBJ1-6,CASSLRDRGALHF,TGTGCCAGCAGTCTCAGGGACAGGGGGGCCCTCCACTTT
few,-,TRBV5-8,TRBJ2-1,CASSLDRRNEQFF,TGTGCCAGCAGCTTGGATCGTCGCAATGAGCAGTTCTTC
-,-,TRBV28,TRBJ1-5,CASTLGGANGNQPQHF,TGTGCCAGCACCCTAGGGGGGGCGAACGGCAATCAGCCCCAGCATTTT
few,-,TRBV7-2,TRBJ2-2,CASSLVVGDTGELFF,TGTGCCAGCAGCTTAGTAGTAGGGGACACCGGGGAGCTGTTTTTT
-,-,TRBV27,TRBJ2-5,CASRGGVETQYF,TGTGCCAGCAGGGGGGGTGTTGAGACCCAGTACTTC
few,-,TRBV6-6,TRBJ1-5,CASSGDRNQPQHF,TGTGCCAGCAGTGGAGACAGGAATCAGCCCCAGCATTTT
few,-,TRBV23-1,TRBJ1-4,CASSQSPGGEEKLFF,TGCGCCAGCAGTCAATCTCCGGGAGGGGAAGAAAAACTGTTTTTT
-,TRBD2,TRBV5-4,TRBJ2-1,CASSLGLAGGYNEQFF,TGTGCCAGCAGCTTGGGGCTAGCGGGGGGGTACAATGAGCAGTTCTTC
-,-,TRBV27,TRBJ1-5,CASGRQGNQPQHF,TGTGCCAGCGGTCGACAGGGCAATCAGCCCCAGCATTTT
-,TRBD1,TRBV28,TRBJ2-7,CASRRTGLEYEQYF,TGTGCCAGCCGACGGACAGGGCTGGAATACGAGCAGTACTTC
few,-,TRBV7-2,TRBJ2-1,CASSPDRLNNEQFF,TGTGCCAGCAGCCCCGACAGGCTGAACAATGAGCAGTTCTTC
-,-,TRBV11-2,TRBJ2-3,CASSLNSVGPDTQYF,TGTGCCAGCAGCCTGAACAGTGTGGGCCCAGATACGCAGTATTTT
few,TRBD1,TRBV4-2,TRBJ2-1,CASSHDLGQGAYNEQFF,TGTGCCAGCAGCCATGATTTAGGACAGGGGGCCTACAATGAGCAGTTCTTC
few,TRBD2,TRBV4-2,TRBJ2-5,CASSALAGEETQYF,TGTGCCAGCAGCGCACTAGCGGGGGAAGAGACCCAGTACTTC
few,TRBD1,TRBV7-9,TRBJ2-7,CASSQRQGPYEQYF,TGTGCCAGCAGCCAAAGACAGGGCCCCTACGAGCAGTACTTC
few,-,TRBV11-2,TRBJ2-4,CASNKGRGIAKNIQYF,TGTGCCAGCAACAAGGGGAGGGGGATAGCCAAAAACATTCAGTACTTC
-,-,TRBV4-3,TRBJ2-1,CASSQVRSNRDEQFF,TGCGCCAGCAGCCAAGTCCGTTCGAATCGGGATGAGCAGTTCTTC
-,TRBD2,TRBV7-2,TRBJ2-3,CASSFVAGGGTDTQYF,TGTGCCAGCAGCTTTGTAGCGGGGGGCGGGACAGATACGCAGTATTTT
few,-,TRBV5-1,TRBJ2-2,CASSEGTSTGELFF,TGCGCCAGCAGTGAGGGGACTTCTACCGGGGAGCTGTTTTTT
few,-,TRBV2,TRBJ2-7,CASSAWRGPYEQYF,TGTGCCAGCAGTGCTTGGCGGGGGCCCTACGAGCAGTACTTC
-,-,TRBV6-5,TRBJ1-1,CASRRGPVATEAFF,TGTGCCAGCAGACGAGGCCCCGTTGCCACTGAAGCTTTCTTT